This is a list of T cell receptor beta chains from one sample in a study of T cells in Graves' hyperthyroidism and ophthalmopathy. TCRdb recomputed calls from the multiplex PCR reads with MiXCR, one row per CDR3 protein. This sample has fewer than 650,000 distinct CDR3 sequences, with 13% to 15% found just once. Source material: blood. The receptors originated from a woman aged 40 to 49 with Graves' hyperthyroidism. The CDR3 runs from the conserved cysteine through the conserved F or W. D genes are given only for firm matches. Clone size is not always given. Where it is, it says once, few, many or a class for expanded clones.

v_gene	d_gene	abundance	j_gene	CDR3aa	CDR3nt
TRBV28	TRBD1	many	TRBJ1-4	CASSSGQGAEKLFF	TGTGCCAGCAGTTCGGGACAGGGGGCGGAAAAACTGTTTTTT
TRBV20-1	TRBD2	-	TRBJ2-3	CSAPNKAGGPSDTQYF	TGCAGTGCGCCAAATAAAGCGGGAGGGCCATCAGATACGCAGTATTTT
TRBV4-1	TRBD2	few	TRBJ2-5	CASSPGTGLAGLETQYF	TGCGCCAGCAGCCCTGGAACGGGACTAGCGGGATTAGAGACCCAGTACTTC
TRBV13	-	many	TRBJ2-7	CASSPGAGTYEQYF	TGTGCCAGCAGCCCCGGTGCGGGAACCTACGAGCAGTACTTC
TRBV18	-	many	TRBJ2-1	CASSPGERPYNEQFF	TGTGCCAGCTCACCAGGGGAGAGGCCCTACAATGAGCAGTTCTTC
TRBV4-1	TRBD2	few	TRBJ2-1	CASSHPQTSGVVYEQFF	TGCGCCAGCAGCCATCCCCAGACTAGCGGAGTAGTTTATGAGCAGTTCTTC
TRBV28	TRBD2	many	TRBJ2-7	CASSVPGLAGLGSYEQYF	TGTGCCAGCAGTGTGCCGGGACTAGCGGGATTAGGCTCCTACGAGCAGTACTTC
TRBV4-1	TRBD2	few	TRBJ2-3	CASSPEGLAGTDTQYF	TGCGCCAGCAGCCCAGAGGGACTAGCGGGGACAGATACGCAGTATTTT
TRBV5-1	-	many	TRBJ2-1	CASSFFPGNNEQFF	TGCGCCAGCAGCTTCTTTCCCGGGAACAATGAGCAGTTCTTC
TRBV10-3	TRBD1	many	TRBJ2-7	CAISERQGTYEQYF	TGTGCCATCAGTGAGAGACAGGGAACCTACGAGCAGTACTTC
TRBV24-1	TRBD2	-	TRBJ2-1	CATSDPSGSRDEQFF	TGTGCCACCAGTGATCCTAGCGGGAGTCGAGATGAGCAGTTCTTC
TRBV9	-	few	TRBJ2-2	CASSFYPGELFF	TGTGCCAGCAGCTTTTATCCCGGGGAGCTGTTTTTT
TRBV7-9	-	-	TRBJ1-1	CASSPTNIMTGGDTEAFF	TGTGCCAGCAGCCCAACGAATATTATGACAGGCGGGGACACTGAAGCTTTCTTT
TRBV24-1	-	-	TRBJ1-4	CATSDPKSTNEKLFF	TGTGCCACCAGTGATCCCAAGTCAACTAATGAAAAACTGTTTTTT
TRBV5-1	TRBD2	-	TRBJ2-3	CASSPLAGGRSTADTQYF	TGCGCCAGCAGTCCGCTAGCGGGAGGTCGCAGCACGGCAGATACGCAGTATTTT
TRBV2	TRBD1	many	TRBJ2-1	CASAILRQGGNEQFF	TGTGCCAGCGCGATCCTCCGACAGGGGGGCAATGAGCAGTTCTTC
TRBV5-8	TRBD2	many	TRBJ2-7	CASSGGGSPNEQYF	TGTGCCAGCAGCGGGGGGGGATCGCCAAACGAGCAGTACTTC
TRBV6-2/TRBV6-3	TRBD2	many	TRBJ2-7	CASSYMLAGGPYEQYF	TGTGCCAGCAGTTACATGCTAGCGGGGGGCCCCTACGAGCAGTACTTC
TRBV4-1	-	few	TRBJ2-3	CASSHIRDTQYF	TGCGCCAGCAGCCACATAAGGGATACGCAGTATTTT
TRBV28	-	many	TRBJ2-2	CASSLGGHNTGELFF	TGTGCCAGCAGTTTAGGGGGACACAACACCGGGGAGCTGTTTTTT
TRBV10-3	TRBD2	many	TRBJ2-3	CAISPSGSFTDTQYF	TGTGCCATCAGCCCTAGCGGGAGCTTCACAGATACGCAGTATTTT
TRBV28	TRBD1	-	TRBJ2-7	CASSLSLPGQGAYEQYF	TGTGCCAGCAGTCTCTCCCTTCCGGGACAGGGAGCCTACGAGCAGTACTTC
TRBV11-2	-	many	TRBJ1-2	CASSPDIIYGYTF	TGTGCCAGCAGCCCGGACATTATCTATGGCTACACCTTC
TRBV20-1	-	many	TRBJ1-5	CSATGGNSNQPQHF	TGCAGTGCCACGGGAGGGAATAGCAATCAGCCCCAGCATTTT
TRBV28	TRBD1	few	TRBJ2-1	CASSFDRGSSYNEQFF	TGTGCCAGCAGTTTCGACAGGGGGAGCTCCTACAATGAGCAGTTCTTC
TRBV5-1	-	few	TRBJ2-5	CASRLTGLQETQYF	TGCGCCAGCAGGTTGACAGGCCTTCAAGAGACCCAGTACTTC
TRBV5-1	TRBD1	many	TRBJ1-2	CASSSLQGANGYTF	TGCGCCAGCAGCTCGTTACAGGGGGCGAATGGCTACACCTTC
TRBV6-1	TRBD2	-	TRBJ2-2	CASSSFGTSDTGELFF	TGTGCCAGCAGTTCCTTCGGGACTAGTGACACCGGGGAGCTGTTTTTT
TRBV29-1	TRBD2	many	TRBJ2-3	CSVVGIAGGSDTQYF	TGCAGCGTTGTCGGAATAGCGGGAGGGTCAGATACGCAGTATTTT
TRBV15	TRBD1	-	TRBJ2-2	CATSKRTGGRTGELFF	TGTGCCACCAGCAAGAGGACAGGGGGAAGGACCGGGGAGCTGTTTTTT
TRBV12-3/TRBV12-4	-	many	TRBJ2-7	CASSPTIRLSYEQYF	TGTGCCAGCAGTCCGACCATTCGTTTGTCCTACGAGCAGTACTTC